This T cell receptor beta chain appears in the sequencing data of a study of early T cells in non-severe SARS-CoV-2 infection. MiXCR, run by TCRdb on the 5' RACE reads, gives a single entry per CDR3 protein. The top ten hold 6.1% of the sample, which has roughly 88,000 distinct CDR3 sequences, 14% seen once. The CDR3 is 15 amino acids. Trimming took 0 bases from V and 1 from J, leaving 10 bases between them. The germline gives CDR1 MNHEY, CDR2 SVGAGI. The chain links TRBV6-5 to TRBJ2-7; D ambiguous. The sample taken for sequencing was whole blood. The clonotype was recovered from an adult who was a healthcare worker with PCR-confirmed SARS-CoV-2 infection or an uninfected control (not recorded which). The CDR3 loop reads CASSYSIDRSYEQYF. The CDR3 DNA is TGTGCCAGCAGTTACTCGATAGACCGATCCTACGAGCAGTACTTC.